This T cell receptor beta chain came from a study of STAT5B mutations in CD4+ large granular lymphocyte leukemia. Study summary: Among healthy controls, a particular HLA allele went with more CDR3 'QG' motifs.

Points from the study as a whole: TRBV06-family usage was enriched in top patient clones (8/27) versus controls (2/35). No patients shared main leukemic clonotypes, though roughly 25% appeared at low frequency elsewhere.

V was clipped by 1 base and J by 4 bases, with 14 bases between them. CDR1 SGHVT and CDR2 SQSDAQ come from the germline V gene. CDR3 size: 15 residues. The assay was run at survey level. The data were produced by immunoSEQ multiplex PCR, yet TCRdb's version contains in-frame clones alone and is incomplete. This repertoire shows around 30,000 clones, 74% found once; its top ten account for more than 1%. A single count supports this clone. Its antigen remains unidentified. The genes are TRBV7-4 and TRBJ2-7, with D possibly TRBD1 on 5 matching bases. This receptor was identified in a human donor in good health. The sample taken for sequencing was CD4+ T cells from blood buffy coats. Here the CDR3 DNA reads TGTGCCAGCAGCTTAGAGGGGAAAGGACAATACGAGCAGTACGTC. Its protein product is CASSLEGKGQYEQYV.